This is a list of T cell receptor beta chains from one sample in a study of Graves' ophthalmopathy and Graves' hyperthyroidism. TCRdb ran MiXCR on the multiplex PCR reads and lists one entry per CDR3 protein. Of around 660,000 distinct CDR3 sequences listed, more than 40% are singletons. The sequenced sample was peripheral blood. The source of these receptors is an adult man with Graves' ophthalmopathy. The CDR3 runs from the conserved cysteine through the conserved F or W. A D gene is named only where the DNA matches it firmly. Clone size, where shown, is once, few, many, or a class for clones that have expanded.

size	length	V	D	J	CDR3	DNA
.	18	TRBV5-1	TRBD2	TRBJ2-2	CASSSPKTSGSTGGELFF	TGCGCCAGCAGCTCCCCAAAAACCAGCGGGAGTACCGGCGGGGAGCTGTTTTTT
.	14	TRBV2	TRBD1	TRBJ1-5	CASSELLAGGPQHF	TGTGCCAGCAGTGAATTACTGGCAGGGGGGCCCCAGCATTTT
many	15	TRBV20-1	TRBD1	TRBJ1-4	CSASITGTGNEKLFF	TGCAGTGCTTCAATTACCGGGACAGGGAATGAAAAACTGTTTTTT
.	15	TRBV10-1	TRBD1	TRBJ1-5	CASSVTTGVGQPQHF	TGCGCCAGCAGTGTTACAACAGGGGTAGGGCAGCCCCAGCATTTT
many	15	TRBV7-2	TRBD1	TRBJ2-2	CASSLVSGGPGELFF	TGTGCCAGCAGCTTAGTCTCAGGGGGCCCCGGGGAGCTGTTTTTT
many	17	TRBV19	TRBD1	TRBJ1-2	CASSIISGQGPNYGYTF	TGTGCCAGTAGTATTATCTCCGGACAGGGACCTAACTATGGCTACACCTTC
many	14	TRBV6-5	.	TRBJ2-5	CASSPRGPLSAQYF	TGTGCCAGCAGCCCTAGGGGACCCCTATCGGCCCAGTACTTC
many	16	TRBV2	.	TRBJ2-6	CASIGTRGSGANVLTF	TGTGCCAGCATCGGGACCAGGGGTTCTGGGGCCAACGTCCTGACTTTC
many	14	TRBV7-6	TRBD2	TRBJ2-7	CASSHSGSRYEQYF	TGTGCCAGCAGCCATAGCGGGAGCCGGTACGAGCAGTACTTC
.	16	TRBV7-9	TRBD1	TRBJ1-1	CASSQSSVPGQGKAFF	TGTGCCAGCAGCCAATCTTCGGTTCCGGGACAGGGGAAGGCTTTCTTT
many	16	TRBV11-2	.	TRBJ1-4	CASSLSATGFNEKLFF	TGTGCCAGCAGCCTCTCGGCGACAGGTTTTAATGAAAAACTGTTTTTT
few	17	TRBV4-3	.	TRBJ1-5	CASSQLGSSFNNQPQHF	TGCGCCAGCAGCCAATTGGGATCGTCATTCAACAATCAGCCCCAGCATTTT
.	15	TRBV11-2	.	TRBJ2-7	CASSLGAGDRYEQYF	TGTGCCAGCAGTCTGGGGGCGGGAGATCGCTACGAGCAGTACTTC
.	13	TRBV11-2	.	TRBJ1-2	CASLDGSNYGYTF	TGTGCCAGTTTAGACGGCTCTAACTATGGCTACACCTTC
once	11	TRBV29-1	.	TRBJ2-7	CSVVVRGEQYF	TGCAGCGTTGTAGTGAGGGGCGAGCAGTACTTC
many	13	TRBV7-2	TRBD1	TRBJ2-7	CASSPARGYEQYF	TGTGCCAGCAGCCCGGCCAGGGGGTACGAGCAGTACTTC
.	13	TRBV10-3	.	TRBJ2-2	CASSYGVGGELFF	TGTGCCAGCAGTTATGGGGTTGGCGGGGAGCTGTTTTTT
.	17	TRBV3-1	.	TRBJ2-5	CASSQEGEAVNRETQYF	TGTGCCAGCAGCCAAGAAGGGGAGGCCGTGAATAGAGAGACCCAGTACTTC
.	15	TRBV25-1	TRBD1	TRBJ1-1	CASRRGQDVNTEAFF	TGTGCCAGCAGACGCGGACAGGACGTGAACACTGAAGCTTTCTTT
many	14	TRBV16	.	TRBJ2-7	CASSQSLNEYEQYF	TGTGCCAGCAGCCAATCCCTGAACGAGTACGAGCAGTACTTC
.	13	TRBV19	.	TRBJ1-1	CAGGAGVNTEAFF	TGTGCCGGTGGGGCTGGGGTTAACACTGAAGCTTTCTTT
.	17	TRBV15	.	TRBJ1-6	CTTSSLSPQGNNSPLHF	TGTACCACCAGCAGCTTGTCACCCCAGGGAAATAATTCACCCCTCCACTTT
many	11	TRBV20-1	.	TRBJ1-1	CSAPDLTEAFF	TGCAGTGCCCCAGACTTGACCGAAGCTTTCTTT
.	13	TRBV19	.	TRBJ2-7	CASGSRFTYGQYF	TGTGCCAGTGGTTCACGCTTTACCTACGGGCAGTACTTC
many	15	TRBV5-1	.	TRBJ1-1	CASSFEGQMNTEAFF	TGCGCCAGCAGCTTCGAGGGGCAGATGAACACTGAAGCTTTCTTT
few	14	TRBV5-4	.	TRBJ1-1	CASSLMGAGAEAFF	TGTGCCAGCAGCTTAATGGGGGCAGGGGCTGAAGCTTTCTTT
many	14	TRBV7-2	.	TRBJ1-2	CASSSFRADYGYTF	TGTGCCAGCAGCTCCTTTAGGGCCGATTATGGCTACACCTTC
many	12	TRBV19	TRBD1	TRBJ1-2	CASSNRDRGYTF	TGTGCCAGTAGCAACAGGGACAGAGGCTACACCTTC
many	13	TRBV9	.	TRBJ1-6	CASSVGTDSPLHF	TGTGCCAGCAGCGTAGGTACGGATTCACCCCTCCACTTT
once	18	TRBV7-8	TRBD1	TRBJ2-5	CASSPRGQGARVEETQYF	TGTGCCAGCAGCCCCCGGGGACAGGGGGCGCGGGTTGAGGAGACCCAGTACTTC
.	14	TRBV7-2	.	TRBJ1-6	CASSSWGYNSPLHF	TGTGCCAGCAGCTCATGGGGGTACAATTCACCCCTCCACTTT
many	19	TRBV15	TRBD1	TRBJ2-2	CATSTFGDRLFANTGELFF	TGTGCCACCAGCACTTTTGGGGACAGACTATTCGCGAACACCGGGGAGCTGTTTTTT
.	15	TRBV5-1	.	TRBJ1-6	CASSLARGAGSPLHF	TGCGCCAGCAGCTTGGCACGGGGGGCAGGTTCACCCCTCCACTTT
many	13	TRBV6-6	.	TRBJ1-1	CASSPPGGREAFF	TGTGCCAGCAGTCCCCCTGGGGGGCGTGAAGCTTTCTTT
.	15	TRBV6-5	TRBD1	TRBJ2-7	CASSFRDRTSYEQYF	TGTGCCAGCAGTTTCCGGGACAGGACGTCCTACGAGCAGTACTTC
.	18	TRBV24-1	TRBD1	TRBJ1-2	CATSGHAATGDGMGGYTF	TGTGCCACCAGTGGTCACGCGGCGACAGGGGACGGGATGGGTGGCTACACCTTC
.	17	TRBV7-8	TRBD2	TRBJ2-1	CASSSNRPGLAYNEQFF	TGTGCCAGCAGCTCAAACCGACCAGGACTAGCTTACAATGAGCAGTTCTTC
few	13	TRBV20-1	TRBD2	TRBJ2-7	CSATGTSGTREYF	TGCAGTGCTACCGGGACTAGCGGGACCAGGGAGTACTTC
.	14	TRBV5-6	.	TRBJ1-1	CASSLGSPNTEAFF	TGTGCCAGCAGCTTGGGCAGTCCGAACACTGAAGCTTTCTTT
.	16	TRBV7-9	.	TRBJ2-7	CASSPLEGRVSYEQYF	TGTGCCAGCTCACCGCTCGAGGGGCGCGTCTCCTACGAGCAGTACTTC
.	15	TRBV2	.	TRBJ2-2	CASSLKGVGTGELFF	TGTGCCAGCAGCTTAAAAGGGGTGGGCACCGGGGAGCTGTTTTTT
.	14	TRBV4-3	.	TRBJ1-1	CANSQEGAESRAFF	TGCGCCAACAGCCAAGAAGGAGCAGAGTCAAGGGCTTTCTTT
many	13	TRBV14	.	TRBJ1-2	CASSRGGVDGYTF	TGTGCCAGCAGCCGGGGGGGGGTCGATGGCTACACCTTC
few	17	TRBV12-5	TRBD2	TRBJ2-5	CASGLVAGKRGGQTQYF	TGTGCTAGTGGTTTGGTAGCCGGGAAGCGGGGGGGACAGACCCAGTACTTC
few	12	TRBV9	.	TRBJ1-3	CASGVSGNTIYF	TGTGCCAGCGGCGTATCTGGAAACACCATATATTTT
few	14	TRBV5-1	TRBD2	TRBJ2-7	CASSIVREGYEQYF	TGCGCCAGCAGCATTGTGCGGGAGGGGTACGAGCAGTACTTC
.	12	TRBV29-1	TRBD1	TRBJ1-3	CSTGGSGNTIYF	TGCAGCACAGGGGGTTCTGGAAACACCATATATTTT
many	15	TRBV7-2	.	TRBJ1-2	CASIPWGGSSEGYTF	TGTGCCAGCATCCCCTGGGGGGGCTCTTCGGAAGGCTACACCTTC
few	13	TRBV19	.	TRBJ1-5	CAWSLESNQPQHF	TGTGCCTGGTCGTTGGAGAGCAATCAGCCCCAGCATTTT
.	15	TRBV11-2	TRBD1	TRBJ2-7	CASSPHWDRDYEQYF	TGTGCCAGCAGCCCACACTGGGACAGGGACTACGAGCAGTACTTC
many	13	TRBV10-2	.	TRBJ1-2	CASSDDGLYGYTF	TGCGCCAGCAGTGACGATGGGTTATATGGCTACACCTTC
.	13	TRBV7-9	.	TRBJ1-2	CASSSASGDGYTF	TGTGCCAGCAGCTCCGCGAGTGGGGATGGCTACACCTTC
.	16	TRBV14	.	TRBJ1-6	CASSFDQTHNNSPLHF	TGTGCCAGCAGTTTCGACCAGACACACAATAATTCACCCCTCCACTTT
many	12	TRBV6-1	.	TRBJ1-6	CASGAGNSPLHF	TGTGCCAGCGGTGCAGGGAATTCACCCCTCCACTTT
many	15	TRBV7-6	.	TRBJ1-4	CASSLGVGMGEKLFF	TGTGCCAGCAGCTTAGGCGTAGGAATGGGTGAAAAACTGTTTTTT
.	14	TRBV25-1	.	TRBJ2-2	CASSAQIYTGELFF	TGTGCCAGCAGTGCCCAGATATACACCGGGGAGCTGTTTTTT
few	15	TRBV7-2	TRBD1	TRBJ2-3	CASSPYRQGGDTQYF	TGTGCCAGCAGCCCTTATCGACAGGGGGGAGATACGCAGTATTTT
many	14	TRBV5-1	TRBD1	TRBJ2-7	CASSLTGESGEQYF	TGCGCCAGCAGCTTGACAGGGGAATCCGGCGAGCAGTACTTC
.	14	TRBV27	.	TRBJ1-3	CASSARGLGNTIYF	TGTGCCAGCAGTGCTCGGGGGTTGGGAAACACCATATATTTT
.	12	TRBV10-3	TRBD1	TRBJ1-3	CAITQGGNTIYF	TGTGCCATCACCCAGGGGGGGAACACCATATATTTT